Listed below are T cell receptor beta chains from one sample, sequenced in a study of shared clonotypes between healthy human individuals. Sequencing was performed with immunoSEQ multiplex PCR; in TCRdb, only in-frame clones are kept and a portion is missing. The repertoire consists of over 2 million clones, with 85% to 95% occurring once and the leading ten covering 0.13%. The sample comprised naive CD4+ T cells sorted from blood. The receptor source for this set is a man aged 18 to 30 in good health. The CDR3 runs from the conserved cysteine through the conserved F or W. D genes are given only for firm matches. Some rows mark clone size as missing; the rest say once, few, many or name a class of expanded clone.

.,TRBJ2-3,.,TRBV15,TGTGCCACCAGCAGAGGTAATGGTGGCACAGATACGCAGTATTTT,CATSRGNGGTDTQYF
.,TRBJ2-1,TRBD2,TRBV19,TGTGCCAGTAGTGTCCTGAGGCGGGAGCGGAACAATGAGCAGTTCTTC,CASSVLRRERNNEQFF
.,TRBJ1-2,.,TRBV7-9,TGTGCCAGCAGCTTAGGGGTGGCCAACTATGGCTACACCTTC,CASSLGVANYGYTF
.,TRBJ2-4,TRBD1,TRBV27,TGTGCCAGCAGCCAAACAGGGGTGACAAAAAACATTCAGTACTTC,CASSQTGVTKNIQYF
.,TRBJ2-5,TRBD2,TRBV6-5,TGTGCCAGCAGTTACTCGGGGGGGACCATGGAGACCCAGTACTTC,CASSYSGGTMETQYF
.,TRBJ1-1,TRBD1,TRBV30,TGTGCCTGGGCAGGGGGCGTTCGAGGTGAAGCTTTCTTT,CAWAGGVRGEAFF
.,TRBJ2-1,TRBD1,TRBV6-1,TGTGCCAGCAGTGCGACCGACAGGGGAAGGTCCAATAATGAGCAGTTCTTC,CASSATDRGRSNNEQFF
.,TRBJ1-5,.,TRBV2,TGTGCCAGCAGTATGAGGGGACTCGGCAATCAGCCCCAGCATTTT,CASSMRGLGNQPQHF
.,TRBJ2-3,.,TRBV9,TGTGCCAGCAGCGTAGGGGGAGCGATTTCCGATACGCAGTATTTT,CASSVGGAISDTQYF
once,TRBJ1-5,.,TRBV30,TGTGCCTGGAGTGGAACAGGGAATCAGCCCCAGCATTTT,CAWSGTGNQPQHF
.,TRBJ1-1,.,TRBV19,TGTGCCAGTAGTGAACAGGTAAACACTGAAGCTTTCTTT,CASSEQVNTEAFF
.,TRBJ1-3,TRBD1,TRBV10-3,TGTGCCATCAGTGGGACCGGGACAGGGGGGATCAACACCATATATTTT,CAISGTGTGGINTIYF
.,TRBJ2-1,TRBD2,TRBV7-9,TGTGCCAGCAGTGGGCGGGAGTCGTACAATGAGCAGTTCTTC,CASSGRESYNEQFF
.,TRBJ1-1,.,TRBV29-1,TGCAGCGTTGCTATCGGCGGGGGGACTGAAGCTTTCTTT,CSVAIGGGTEAFF
.,TRBJ2-7,.,TRBV5-8,TGTGCCAGCAGAGTCCTGGGGGGAATTAGTTCCTACGAGCAGTACTTC,CASRVLGGISSYEQYF
once,TRBJ1-3,.,TRBV28,TGTGCCAGCAGAACTCGGGGGGGGTTCTCTGGAAACACCATATATTTT,CASRTRGGFSGNTIYF
.,TRBJ2-4,TRBD1,TRBV5-6,TGTGCCAGCAGCTTCCGTGGGACAGGGAAAAACATTCAGTACTTC,CASSFRGTGKNIQYF
.,TRBJ1-5,TRBD1,TRBV10-2,TGCGCCAGCACCAAGGACAGGAATCAGCCCCAGCATTTT,CASTKDRNQPQHF
.,TRBJ1-2,.,TRBV5-4,TGTGCCAGCAGCTCGCAATCGGGGAGCGGCTACACCTTC,CASSSQSGSGYTF
once,TRBJ2-1,.,TRBV6-1,TGTGCCAGCAGCGACCCGAGGAGCTCCTACAATGAGCAGTTCTTC,CASSDPRSSYNEQFF
.,TRBJ2-1,.,TRBV2,TGTGCCAGTACAGTACCCATCTCCTACAATGAGCAGTTCTTC,CASTVPISYNEQFF
once,TRBJ2-5,.,TRBV19,TGTGCCAGTAGCCTGGACAGATCAGAGACCCAGTACTTC,CASSLDRSETQYF
once,TRBJ2-1,.,TRBV9,TGTGCCAGCAGCTTTCGTCCTGACAATGAGCAGTTCTTC,CASSFRPDNEQFF
.,TRBJ2-1,.,TRBV25-1,TGTGCCAGCAGTGGTTGGGGGGCGTCCTACAATGAGCAGTTCTTC,CASSGWGASYNEQFF
.,TRBJ1-2,.,TRBV2,TGTGCCAGCAGACAGAGCTATCTTAACTATGGCTACACCTTC,CASRQSYLNYGYTF
.,TRBJ1-1,.,TRBV5-6,TGTGCCAGCAGCTCACAGGGAAGCACTGAAGCTTTCTTT,CASSSQGSTEAFF
.,TRBJ1-5,.,TRBV18,TGTGCCAGCTCACCTCGGGGGGATGGCAATCAGCCCCAGCATTTT,CASSPRGDGNQPQHF
.,TRBJ1-6,TRBD1,TRBV4-3,TGCGCCAGCAGCCTTCGGACAGGCTATAATTCACCCCTCCACTTT,CASSLRTGYNSPLHF
once,TRBJ2-7,.,TRBV18,TGTGCCAGCTCATATTGGGGTCTCACCTACGAGCAGTACTTC,CASSYWGLTYEQYF
.,TRBJ2-7,TRBD1,TRBV6-6,TGTGCCAGCAGTCCCCCCAACAGGGGGATCGCCTACGAGCAGTACTTC,CASSPPNRGIAYEQYF
.,TRBJ2-7,.,TRBV6-5,TGTGCCAGCAGTTCCCGACAGAAAACCCCGTACGAGCAGTACTTC,CASSSRQKTPYEQYF
.,TRBJ1-1,.,TRBV20-1,TGCAGTGCCCAGCGCAACACTGAAGCTTTCTTT,CSAQRNTEAFF
.,TRBJ2-7,.,TRBV28,TGTGCCAGCAGCTACAAAGAAGGACGGACCTACGAGCAGTACTTC,CASSYKEGRTYEQYF
.,TRBJ1-1,TRBD1,TRBV10-3,TGTGCCATCCGAGGACAGGGGGTGAACACTGAAGCTTTCTTT,CAIRGQGVNTEAFF
.,TRBJ2-5,TRBD1,TRBV11-2,TGTGCCAGCAGCTCGGACAGGGGCCAAATAGGAGAGACCCAGTACTTC,CASSSDRGQIGETQYF
once,TRBJ1-2,.,TRBV2,TGTGCCAGCTTGTCAGGGACGGCCTATGGCTACACCTTC,CASLSGTAYGYTF
once,TRBJ2-5,.,TRBV11-2,TGTGCCAGCAGCTTAGGGGGACGGGCCCAAGAGACCCAGTACTTC,CASSLGGRAQETQYF
few,TRBJ2-7,.,TRBV5-1,TGCGCCAGCAGCTTATCAAGCGACGAGCAGTACTTC,CASSLSSDEQYF
.,TRBJ2-7,TRBD1,TRBV15,TGTGCCTCCCTAGAGCAAGACAGGGGATACTCCTACGAGCAGTACTTC,CASLEQDRGYSYEQYF
.,TRBJ1-2,.,TRBV6-1,TGTGCCAGCAGTGCATTCCCCGGGGGTGTGGGCTACACCTTC,CASSAFPGGVGYTF
.,TRBJ2-3,.,TRBV7-9,TGTGCCAGCAGCTTAGACGCAGGGCCGGATACGCAGTATTTT,CASSLDAGPDTQYF
.,TRBJ2-4,.,TRBV5-4,TGTGCCAGCAGCTTTGAAGGGTTAGCCAAAAACATTCAGTACTTC,CASSFEGLAKNIQYF
.,TRBJ1-1,.,TRBV7-9,TGTGCCAGCCAGGGGACGGGGAAAAGTATGAACACTGAAGCTTTCTTT,CASQGTGKSMNTEAFF
.,TRBJ1-5,.,TRBV6-5,TGTGCCAGCAGTTACTCGGTTGCAGGGGATCAGCCCCAGCATTTT,CASSYSVAGDQPQHF
.,TRBJ2-2,.,TRBV5-1,TGCGCCACCAAGTTGTGGGAAGGGGCCACCGGGGAGCTGTTTTTT,CATKLWEGATGELFF
.,TRBJ1-5,.,TRBV6-1,TGTGCCAGCTGTAGTAGGGGAGAAGGTCAGCCCCAGCATTTT,CASCSRGEGQPQHF
.,TRBJ1-6,.,TRBV28,TGTGCCAGCGGTTTGGACAGAGGCTATAATTCACCCCTCCACTTT,CASGLDRGYNSPLHF
.,TRBJ2-7,TRBD2,TRBV30,TGTGCCTGGAGAGGGACTACCTACGAGCAGTACTTC,CAWRGTTYEQYF
.,TRBJ2-2,TRBD2,TRBV9,TGTGCCAGCAGCGTAGCCACTAGCGGGAGTAGAGGGGAGCTGTTTTTT,CASSVATSGSRGELFF
.,TRBJ2-5,TRBD1,TRBV7-3,TGTGCCAGCAGCTTAAACAGGGGTGAGACCCAGTACTTC,CASSLNRGETQYF